One TCR beta chain is described in this entry. A J-beta primer mix and a sample-barcoded 5' primer were used in a second PCR of about 7 to 12 cycles. TCRdb reprocessed the 5' RACE reads with MiXCR, giving one entry per CDR3 protein. The sample has roughly 1.4 million distinct CDR3 sequences, approximately 63% seen once. The source of the sample is a study of blood T cells in healthy people across ages. The CDR3 has 17 residues. Germline trimming cut 5 bases from V and 2 bases from J; bases unmatched to any gene: 11. Germline V gene data show CDR1 as MNHEY and CDR2 as SVGAGI. The specimen sequenced was blood. This TCR was sampled from a man younger than 30 in good health. The chain combines TRBV6-5 with TRBJ2-3, with TRBD2 matching 9 bases. The CDR3 reads CASSNPTSGRTTDTQYF. CDR3 bases: TGTGCCAGCAGTAACCCGACTAGCGGCAGGACCACAGATACGCAGTATTTT.